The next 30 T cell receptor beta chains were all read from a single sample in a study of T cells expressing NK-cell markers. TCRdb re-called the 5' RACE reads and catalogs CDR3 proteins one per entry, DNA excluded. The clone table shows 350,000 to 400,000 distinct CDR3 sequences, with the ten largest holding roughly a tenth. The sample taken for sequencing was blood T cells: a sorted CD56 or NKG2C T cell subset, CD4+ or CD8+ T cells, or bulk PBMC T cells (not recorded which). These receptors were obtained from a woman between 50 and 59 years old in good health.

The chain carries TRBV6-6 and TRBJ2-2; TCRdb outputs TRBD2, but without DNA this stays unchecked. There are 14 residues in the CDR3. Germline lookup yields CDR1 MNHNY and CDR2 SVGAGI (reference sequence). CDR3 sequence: CASLSSTNTGELFF.

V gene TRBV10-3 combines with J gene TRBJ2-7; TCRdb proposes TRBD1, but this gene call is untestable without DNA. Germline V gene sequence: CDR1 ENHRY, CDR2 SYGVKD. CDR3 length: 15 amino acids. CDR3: CAISPGQGLTYEQYF.

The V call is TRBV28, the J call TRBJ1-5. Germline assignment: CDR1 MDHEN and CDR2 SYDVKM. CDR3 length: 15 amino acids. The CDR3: CASSLVDLSGQPQHF.

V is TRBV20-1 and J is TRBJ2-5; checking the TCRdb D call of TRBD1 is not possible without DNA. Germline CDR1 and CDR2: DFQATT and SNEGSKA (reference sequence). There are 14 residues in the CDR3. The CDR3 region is CSARDPSGEETQYF.

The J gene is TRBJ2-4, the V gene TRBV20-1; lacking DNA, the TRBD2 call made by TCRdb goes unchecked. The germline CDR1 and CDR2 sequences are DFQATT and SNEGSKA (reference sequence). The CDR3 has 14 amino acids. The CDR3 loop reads CSAVAELAKNIQYF.

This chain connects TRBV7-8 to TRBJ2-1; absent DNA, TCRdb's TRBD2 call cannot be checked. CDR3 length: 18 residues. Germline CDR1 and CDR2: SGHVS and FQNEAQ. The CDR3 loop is CASSLVSAADQLYNEQFF.

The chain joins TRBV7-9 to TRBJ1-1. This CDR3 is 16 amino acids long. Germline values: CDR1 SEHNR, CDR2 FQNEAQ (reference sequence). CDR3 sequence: CASSFLVGSGNTEAFF.

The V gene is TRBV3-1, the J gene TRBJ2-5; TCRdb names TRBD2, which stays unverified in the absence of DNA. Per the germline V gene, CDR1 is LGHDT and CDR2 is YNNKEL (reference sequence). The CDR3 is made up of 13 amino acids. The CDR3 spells CASSQVPPETQYF.

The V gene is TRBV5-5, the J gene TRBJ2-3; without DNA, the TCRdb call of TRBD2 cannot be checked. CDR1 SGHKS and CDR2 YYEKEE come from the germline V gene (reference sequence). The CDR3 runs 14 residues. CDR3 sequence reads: CASGRGGRDFTQYF.

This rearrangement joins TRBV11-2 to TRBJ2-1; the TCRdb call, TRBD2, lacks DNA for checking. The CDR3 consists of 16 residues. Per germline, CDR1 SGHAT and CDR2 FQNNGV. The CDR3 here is CASSPPARSSYNEQFF.

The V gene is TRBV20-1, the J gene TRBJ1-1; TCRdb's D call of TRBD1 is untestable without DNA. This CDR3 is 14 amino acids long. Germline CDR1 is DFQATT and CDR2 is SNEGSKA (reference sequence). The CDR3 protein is CSARDLTGGAEAFF.

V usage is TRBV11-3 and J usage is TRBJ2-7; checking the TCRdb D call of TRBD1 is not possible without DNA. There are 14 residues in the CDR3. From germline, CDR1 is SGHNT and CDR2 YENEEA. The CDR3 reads CASSTRTTFYEQYF. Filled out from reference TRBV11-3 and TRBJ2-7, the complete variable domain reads EAGVVQSPRYKIIEKKQPVAFWCNPISGHNTLYWYLQNLGQGPELLIRYENEEAVDDSQLPKDRFSAERLKGVDSTLKIQPAELGDSAVYLCASSTRTTFYEQYFGPGTRLTVT.

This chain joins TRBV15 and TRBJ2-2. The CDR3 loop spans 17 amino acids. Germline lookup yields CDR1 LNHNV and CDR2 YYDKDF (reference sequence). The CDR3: CATSRTTNVANTGELFF.

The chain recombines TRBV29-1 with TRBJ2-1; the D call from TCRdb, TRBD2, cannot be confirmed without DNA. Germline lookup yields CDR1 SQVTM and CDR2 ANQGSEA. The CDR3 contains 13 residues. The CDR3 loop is CSAVLAGALWQFF.

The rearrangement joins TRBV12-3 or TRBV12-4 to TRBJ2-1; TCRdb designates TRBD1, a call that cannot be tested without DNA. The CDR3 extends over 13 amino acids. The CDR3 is CASSMSLYNEQFF.

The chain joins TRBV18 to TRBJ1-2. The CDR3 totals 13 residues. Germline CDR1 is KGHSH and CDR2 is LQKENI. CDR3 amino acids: CASSPRQGNGYTF.

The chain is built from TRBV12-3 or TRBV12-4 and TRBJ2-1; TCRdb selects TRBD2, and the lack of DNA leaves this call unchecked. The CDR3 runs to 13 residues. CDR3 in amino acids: CASSLTADNEQFF.

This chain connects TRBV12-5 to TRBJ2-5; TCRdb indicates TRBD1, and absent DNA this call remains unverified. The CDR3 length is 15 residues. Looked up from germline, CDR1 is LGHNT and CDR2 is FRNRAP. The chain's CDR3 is CASGLGTVGQETQYF.

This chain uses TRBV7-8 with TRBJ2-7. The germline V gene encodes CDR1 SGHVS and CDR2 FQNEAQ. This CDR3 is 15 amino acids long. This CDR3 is CASSSSGSSSSEQYF.

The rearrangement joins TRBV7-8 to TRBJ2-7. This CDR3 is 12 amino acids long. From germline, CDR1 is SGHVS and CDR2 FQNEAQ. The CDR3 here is CASSLPIGEQYF.

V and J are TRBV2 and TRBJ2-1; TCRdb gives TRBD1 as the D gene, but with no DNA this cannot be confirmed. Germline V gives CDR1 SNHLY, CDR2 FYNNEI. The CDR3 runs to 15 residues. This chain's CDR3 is CASVGRDRLGDEQFF.

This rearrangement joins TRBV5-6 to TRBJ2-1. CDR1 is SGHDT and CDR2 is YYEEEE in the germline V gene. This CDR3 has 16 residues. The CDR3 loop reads CASSFQTHWTYNEQFF.

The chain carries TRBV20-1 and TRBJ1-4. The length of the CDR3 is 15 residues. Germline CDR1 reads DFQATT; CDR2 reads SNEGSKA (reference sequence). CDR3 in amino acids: CSARDRAVTNEKLFF.

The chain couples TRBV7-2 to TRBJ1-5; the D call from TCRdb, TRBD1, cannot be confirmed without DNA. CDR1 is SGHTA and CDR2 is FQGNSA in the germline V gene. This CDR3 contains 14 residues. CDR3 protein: CASTMGGSNQPQHF.

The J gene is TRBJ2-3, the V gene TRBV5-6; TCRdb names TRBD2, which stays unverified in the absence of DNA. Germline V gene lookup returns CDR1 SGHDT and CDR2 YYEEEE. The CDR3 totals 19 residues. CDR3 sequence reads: CASSSGLAGARASTDTQYF.

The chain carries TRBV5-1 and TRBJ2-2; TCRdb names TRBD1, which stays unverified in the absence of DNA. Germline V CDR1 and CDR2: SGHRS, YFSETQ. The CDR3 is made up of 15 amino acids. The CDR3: CASSPTGESTGELFF.

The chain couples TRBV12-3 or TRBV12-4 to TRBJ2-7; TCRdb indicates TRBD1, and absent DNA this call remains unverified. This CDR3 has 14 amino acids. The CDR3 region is CASSFLQGVYEQYF.

The CDR3 loop reads CASSIEGSDNEQFF. J is TRBJ2-1 and V is TRBV19. CDR3 length: 14 residues. The germline CDR1 and CDR2 sequences are LNHDA and SQIVND (reference sequence).

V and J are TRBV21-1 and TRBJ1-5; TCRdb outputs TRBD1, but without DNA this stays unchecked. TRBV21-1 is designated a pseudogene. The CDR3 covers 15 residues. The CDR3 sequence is CASSKGREGRGPQHF.

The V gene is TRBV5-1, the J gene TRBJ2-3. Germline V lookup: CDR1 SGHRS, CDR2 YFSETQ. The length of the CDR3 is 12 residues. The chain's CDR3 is CASSLEGDTQYF. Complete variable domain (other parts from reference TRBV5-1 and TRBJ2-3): KAGVTQTPRYLIKTRGQQVTLSCSPISGHRSVSWYQQTPGQGLQFLFEYFSETQRNKGNFPGRFSGRQFSNSRSEMNVSTLELGDSALYLCASSLEGDTQYFGPGTRLTVL.